This entry concerns a single TCR beta chain. The data derive from a study of T cell changes during pregnancy in multiple sclerosis. Generated by immunoSEQ multiplex PCR, the TCRdb table keeps only in-frame clones and is missing some. This sample has fewer than 25,000 clones, with around 90% found just once. The V gene's germline CDR1 is SGHRS and CDR2 YFSETQ. Trimming removed 0 bases from V and 3 bases from J, with 13 bases in between. The CDR3 has 16 residues. The clonotype originates from a female donor in good health, enrolled as a control in a pregnancy study. Sequenced here: CD4+ T cells from peripheral blood mononuclear cells, sampled in the third trimester of pregnancy. V is TRBV5-1 and J is TRBJ1-3; D perhaps matches TRBD1 (5 bases). The CDR3 loop reads CASSLEGTPGGNTIYF. In DNA, the CDR3 is TGCGCCAGCAGCTTGGAAGGGACTCCGGGTGGAAACACCATATATTTT.